The subject of this entry is one T cell receptor beta chain. These data originate in a study of blood T cell repertoires in COVID-19. As for the study in general: The origin of the acute and convalescent COVID-19 samples was the United States, Italy and Spain. The analysed material was cDNA or gDNA that came from T cells, B-cell-depleted T cells, or PBMCs.

Authors' processing steps: It was from reference gene primer amplification that nucleated cell counts were estimated. The method was immunoSEQ multiplex PCR; TCRdb's version includes in-frame clones alone and lacks a portion of them. D and trimming were read from the DNA, whereas the V and J calls and clone size are those reported in that table. The sample has 250,000 or so clones, about nine tenths seen once. Within 2 weeks of study entry, exposed participants had contacted a PCR-confirmed or clinician-diagnosed COVID-19 case. CDR1 SGHDN and CDR2 FVKESK come from the germline V gene. Trimming stripped 4 bases from V and 5 bases from J, with 12 bases between. The CDR3 is 15 residues long.

J is TRBJ1-6 and V is TRBV14; weak D call: TRBD1 (6 bases). The receptor comes from a man aged 45-60 years who had been exposed to COVID-19. Sequenced: PBMCs or T cells enriched from blood (not recorded which). DNA for the CDR3: TGTGCCAGCAGCCGTACAGGGTCCGATAATTCACCCCTCCACTTT. This translates into CASSRTGSDNSPLHF.